The 32 T cell receptor beta chains presented below share a single source sample, sequenced in a study of cytotoxic CD8 clonotypes in ibrutinib-treated CLL. The repertoire was sequenced with immunoSEQ multiplex PCR; TCRdb's copy has only in-frame clones and lacks some. The table includes some 150,000 clones, 70% to 80% detected once. This sample comprised PBMCs, obtained after 12 months of ibrutinib treatment. The receptors stem from a human donor with chronic lymphocytic leukemia.

The V gene is TRBV28, the J gene TRBJ1-2; tentative D call: TRBD1 (5 bases). The CDR3 is 14 residues long. Germline loops: CDR1 MDHEN, CDR2 SYDVKM. V was pared by 3 bases and J by 2 bases, with 10 bases between. The CDR3 protein is CASSFRGSNYGYTF. Here the CDR3 DNA reads TGTGCCAGCAGTTTTAGGGGTTCAAACTATGGCTACACCTTC.

This chain uses TRBV5-4 with TRBJ2-1, with D possibly being TRBD1 (5 bases). Deletions cut 0 bases from V and 0 bases from J, with 7 bases between. The CDR3 consists of 15 residues. The germline V gene encodes CDR1 SGHNT and CDR2 YYREEE (reference sequence). CDR3 amino acids: CASSLDRSSYNEQFF. DNA for the CDR3: TGTGCCAGCAGCTTGGACAGGAGCTCCTACAATGAGCAGTTCTTC. The full variable domain, completed using reference TRBV5-4 and TRBJ2-1, is ETGVTQSPTHLIKTRGQQVTLRCSSQSGHNTVSWYQQALGQGPQFIFQYYREEENGRGNFPPRFSGLQFPNYSSELNVNALELDDSALYLCASSLDRSSYNEQFFGPGTRLTVL.

This clone was seen just once. V gene TRBV28 combines with J gene TRBJ1-2; the D is unclear. The CDR3 is made up of 13 amino acids. Germline CDR1 is MDHEN and CDR2 is SYDVKM. V was trimmed by 5 bases and J by 5 bases, leaving 12 bases between them. CDR3 in DNA: TGTGCCAGCAGTGAGGGATTTGAGTATGGCTACACCTTC. Residues: CASSEGFEYGYTF.

This chain joins TRBV7-2 and TRBJ2-3, with 7 bases matching TRBD1. From germline, CDR1 is SGHTA and CDR2 FQGNSA. This CDR3 has 13 amino acids. V dropped 5 bases and J dropped 4; count of bases not matched to a gene: 3. CDR3 in DNA: TGTGCCAGCAGCCCGCAGGGGGCAGATACGCAGTATTTT. Its translation: CASSPQGADTQYF.

This clone was recorded only once. The chain links TRBV28 to TRBJ1-5; D not certain. Deletions cut 4 bases from V and 6 bases from J, with 1 base between. Per germline, CDR1 MDHEN and CDR2 SYDVKM. This CDR3 region has 10 residues. The DNA of the CDR3 is TGTGCCAGCAGTTCTCAGCCCCAGCATTTT. Translation gives CASSSQPQHF. The full variable domain, rest sourced from reference TRBV28 and TRBJ1-5, is DVKVTQSSRYLVKRTGEKVFLECVQDMDHENMFWYRQDPGLGLRLIYFSYDVKMKEKGDIPEGYSVSREKKERFSLILESASTNQTSMYLCASSSQPQHFGDGTRLSIL.

The rearrangement links TRBV6-6 to TRBJ1-4, with TRBD1 identical over 7 bases. Germline V gives CDR1 MNHNY, CDR2 SVGAGI (reference sequence). Trimming removed 5 bases from V and 7 bases from J; junction bases left unmatched: 10. The CDR3 has 15 amino acids. CDR3 nucleotides: TGTGCCAGCAGTCACACAGGGGCCTGGACTGAAAAACTGTTTTTT. Its protein product is CASSHTGAWTEKLFF.

V usage is TRBV18 and J usage is TRBJ2-1, with D uncertain. The germline CDR1 and CDR2 sequences are KGHSH and LQKENI. Trimming cost V 6 bases and J 5 bases, with 17 bases left between them. This CDR3 contains 15 residues. The CDR3 is CASSEFRDKNNEQFF. In DNA, the CDR3 is TGTGCCAGCTCCGAGTTTAGAGACAAGAACAATGAGCAGTTCTTC.

The CDR3 nucleotides read TGCGCCAGCAGCCAAGGGCGGGACCTACCCTACAATGAGCAGTTCTTC. Encoded protein: CASSQGRDLPYNEQFF. The rearrangement joins TRBV4-3 to TRBJ2-1, with D perhaps TRBD2 (6 bases). The CDR3 runs 16 residues. The germline V gene encodes CDR1 LGHNA and CDR2 YSLEER. Trimming removed 1 base from V and 2 bases from J, with 12 bases in between.

The gene calls are TRBV7-6 and TRBJ1-4; D is uncertain. V dropped 4 bases and J dropped 5 bases, with 11 bases sitting between them. This CDR3 comprises 14 residues. CDR1 is SGHVS and CDR2 is FNYEAQ in the germline V gene. DNA of the CDR3: TGTGCCAGCAGCTCGTGGGCAGAGAATGAAAAACTGTTTTTT. Its translation is CASSSWAENEKLFF.

This clone was observed a handful of times. The rearrangement joins TRBV9 to TRBJ1-4; no definite D call. The V gene lost 1 base and the J gene lost 12 bases, with 16 bases spanning the gap. Germline CDR1 reads SGDLS; CDR2 reads YYNGEE. This CDR3 spans 14 amino acids. CDR3 nucleotides: TGTGCCAGCAGCGTAAAGGTGGAGCCTAACGAACTGTTTTTT. Protein: CASSVKVEPNELFF.

The rearrangement joins TRBV30 to TRBJ1-2, with a possible D match to TRBD1 (6 bases). The germline V gene encodes CDR1 GTSNPN and CDR2 SVGIG (reference sequence). The CDR3 is made up of 12 amino acids. V dropped 6 bases and J dropped 5 bases, with 13 bases sitting between them. The CDR3 bases are TGTGCCTGTACAGGGAGGCGGTATGGCTACACCTTC. It yields the protein CACTGRRYGYTF. Looking up the rest from reference TRBV30 and TRBJ1-2 gives the full variable domain: SQTIHQWPATLVQPVGSPLSLECTVEGTSNPNLYWYRQAAGRGLQLLFYSVGIGQISSEVPQNLSASRPQDRQFILSSKKLLLSDSGFYLCACTGRRYGYTFGSGTRLTVV.

The chain is built from TRBV2 and TRBJ2-3, with no clear D. Trimming pared 6 bases from V and 5 bases from J, leaving 9 bases between. From germline, CDR1 is SNHLY and CDR2 FYNNEI. The CDR3 has 12 amino acids. The DNA of the CDR3 is TGTGCCAGCAGCCAATGGCTAGATACGCAGTATTTT. This gives the protein CASSQWLDTQYF. Based on the CDR3 plus reference TRBV2 and TRBJ2-3, the full variable domain is EPEVTQTPSHQVTQMGQEVILRCVPISNHLYFYWYRQILGQKVEFLVSFYNNEISEKSEIFDDQFSVERPDGSNFTLKIRSTKLEDSAMYFCASSQWLDTQYFGPGTRLTVL.

The rearrangement links TRBV2 to TRBJ1-4, with a possible D match to TRBD1 (6 bases). CDR1 is SNHLY and CDR2 is FYNNEI in the germline V gene. Trimming took 10 bases from V and 1 from J, leaving 13 bases between them. This CDR3 is 14 amino acids long. In DNA form, the CDR3 reads TGTGCCACCGGACAGACATTAACTAATGAAAAACTGTTTTTT. Protein: CATGQTLTNEKLFF.

Details on this clone: No DNA is shown, since the ends of the CDR3 on it are uncertain; the CDR3 is the one TCRdb lists. The J gene is TRBJ2-2, the V gene TRBV21-1. TRBV21-1 represents a pseudogene. The CDR3 length equals 13 residues, ends included. The CDR3 sequence is CARWGLGAGELFF.

The chain links TRBV4-3 to TRBJ1-2; 7 nucleotides match TRBD1. The CDR3 totals 15 residues. Per germline, CDR1 LGHNA and CDR2 YSLEER. V lost 0 bases to trimming and J lost 2 bases; unmatched junction nucleotides: 3. The CDR3 reads CASSQDWDRNYGYTF. CDR3 sequence (DNA): TGCGCCAGCAGCCAAGATTGGGACAGAAACTATGGCTACACCTTC.

The J gene is TRBJ2-5, the V gene TRBV11-2; D is ambiguous. The CDR3 consists of 14 residues. The germline V and J ends were trimmed by 0 bases and 1 base, with 6 bases remaining between them. Looked up from germline, CDR1 is SGHAT and CDR2 is FQNNGV. This CDR3 reads CASSLDLAQETQYF. The CDR3 coding sequence is TGTGCCAGCAGCTTAGATTTAGCCCAAGAGACCCAGTACTTC.

The chain carries TRBV6-4 and TRBJ2-3, with TRBD2 matching 7 bases. CDR1 and CDR2 from the germline V gene are MRHNA and SNTAGT. V lost 3 bases to trimming and J lost 1 base; unmatched junction nucleotides: 4. The CDR3 is made up of 15 amino acids. Here the CDR3 reads CASSERELGTDTQYF. In DNA form, the CDR3 reads TGTGCCAGCAGTGAGCGGGAGTTGGGCACAGATACGCAGTATTTT.

CDR3: CASSFRGDYEQYF. The CDR3 DNA reads TGTGCCAGCAGTTTTAGGGGTGACTACGAGCAGTACTTC. This chain joins TRBV6-6 and TRBJ2-7; the D gene is possibly TRBD1 (5 bases). Per the germline V gene, CDR1 is MNHNY and CDR2 is SVGAGI (reference sequence). The CDR3 has 13 residues. Trimming removed 4 bases from V and 3 bases from J, with 10 bases in between.

The chain recombines TRBV28 with TRBJ2-1; perhaps TRBD2 as D (6 bases). Germline V gene lookup returns CDR1 MDHEN and CDR2 SYDVKM. The CDR3 covers 14 residues. With 3 bases removed from V and 10 bases from J, the gap between germline ends came to 16 bases. In nucleotides, the CDR3 is TGTGCCAGCAGTTTTCCTAGCGTGCTTATAGAGCAGTTCTTC. Translated: CASSFPSVLIEQFF.

The gene calls are TRBV29-1 and TRBJ2-5; tentative D call: TRBD2 (5 bases). Germline V gene data show CDR1 as SQVTM and CDR2 as ANQGSEA. CDR3 length equals 12 residues. V lost 7 bases and J 5 bases, leaving 14 bases between the germline ends. The CDR3 DNA follows: TGCAGCGCCCGGGAACTACTGGAGACCCAGTACTTC. It encodes CSARELLETQYF.

This sequence joins TRBV29-1 and TRBJ1-1; possible D gene TRBD1, 5 bases. The V and J ends lost 4 bases and 3 bases respectively, with 12 bases between them. The CDR3 contains 13 residues. Germline lookup yields CDR1 SQVTM and CDR2 ANQGSEA. The CDR3 nucleotides are TGCAGCGTTGGGACAAGAAAGTACACTGAAGCTTTCTTT. Protein: CSVGTRKYTEAFF.

This chain connects TRBV30 to TRBJ1-4; maybe TRBD1 (5 bases). This CDR3 is 15 amino acids long. The V end lost 0 bases, the J end lost 3 bases, and 11 bases lay between the germline ends. Germline CDR1 reads GTSNPN; CDR2 reads SVGIG (reference sequence). CDR3 DNA sequence: TGTGCCTGGAGTGTACTGGGCAGGGCTAATGAAAAACTGTTTTTT. This encodes CAWSVLGRANEKLFF.

CDR3 in amino acids: CASSLEFAVNQPQHF. CDR3 nucleotide sequence: TGTGCCAGCAGTTTAGAGTTTGCAGTAAATCAGCCCCAGCATTTT. This chain links TRBV27 with TRBJ1-5; no firm D call. The CDR3 is 15 amino acids. The germline gives CDR1 MNHEY, CDR2 SMNVEV (reference sequence). Trimming removed 2 bases at V and 4 bases at J, with 12 bases between.

CDR3 sequence: CASSLVLGETQYF. Written as DNA, the CDR3 is TGTGCCAGCAGCTTAGTATTAGGGGAGACCCAGTACTTC. The chain has TRBV7-9 and TRBJ2-5, with D uncertain. CDR1 and CDR2 (germline): SEHNR, FQNEAQ (reference sequence). The germline V and J ends were trimmed by 1 base and 5 bases, with 8 bases remaining between them. The CDR3 has 13 amino acids.

The CDR3 sequence is CASSFPAPGAVSTDTQYF. CDR3 in DNA: TGTGCCAGCAGTTTCCCCGCCCCGGGGGCGGTTAGCACAGATACGCAGTATTTT. The rearrangement links TRBV28 to TRBJ2-3; perhaps D is TRBD1 or TRBD2 (6 bases each). Trimming cost V 3 bases and J 0 bases, with 19 bases left between them. The germline V gene encodes CDR1 MDHEN and CDR2 SYDVKM. The CDR3 runs to 18 residues.

The rearrangement uses TRBV28 and TRBJ2-7, with TRBD2 matching over 12 bases. Per the germline V gene, CDR1 is MDHEN and CDR2 is SYDVKM. The ends lost 7 bases at V and 2 bases at J; junction bases unmatched: 6. This CDR3 comprises 15 residues. As DNA, the CDR3 is TGTGCCAGCAAAACACTAGCGGGAGGCACCTACGAGCAGTACTTC. Its protein is CASKTLAGGTYEQYF.

V gene TRBV15 combines with J gene TRBJ2-7, with TRBD2 matching over 11 bases. V gave up 3 bases and J gave up 2 bases; unmatched junction bases: 3. Germline assignment: CDR1 LNHNV and CDR2 YYDKDF (reference sequence). The CDR3 has 15 amino acids. Here the CDR3 DNA reads TGTGCCACCAGCAGGATACTAGCGGGAGCCTACGAGCAGTACTTC. Protein: CATSRILAGAYEQYF.

The genes are TRBV4-2 and TRBJ2-7; 8 bases match TRBD2. Losses at the gene ends were 0 bases for V and 2 bases for J; bases not matched to a gene: 3. CDR3 length: 15 residues. CDR1 and CDR2 from the germline V gene are LGHNA and YNFKEQ. CDR3 in DNA: TGTGCCAGCAGCCAAGACCCGGGAGGGCCCTACGAGCAGTACTTC. It yields the protein CASSQDPGGPYEQYF.

This clone was counted between two and nine times. The chain is built from TRBV6-5 and TRBJ1-1; no definite D call. The germline gives CDR1 MNHEY, CDR2 SVGAGI. Trimming cost V 0 bases and J 3 bases, with 5 bases left between them. There are 13 residues in the CDR3. CDR3 nucleotides: TGTGCCAGCAGTTACTCGTTTGACACTGAAGCTTTCTTT. Amino acid sequence: CASSYSFDTEAFF.

The chain has TRBV19 and TRBJ2-1; 8 bases line up with TRBD2. V was clipped by 1 base and J by 3 bases; unmatched bases: 5. The CDR3 totals 16 residues. In germline, CDR1 is LNHDA, CDR2 SQIVND (reference sequence). CDR3 DNA sequence: TGTGCCAGTAGTATAGCGGGAGGGAAGTTCTACAATGAGCAGTTCTTC. Amino acids: CASSIAGGKFYNEQFF.

The rearrangement uses TRBV6-1 and TRBJ2-7, with 9 bases fitting TRBD2. The germline gives CDR1 MNHNS, CDR2 SASEGT. Trimming at V came to 6 bases and at J to 3 bases, leaving 6 bases not matched to a gene. The length of the CDR3 is 14 residues. CDR3 sequence: CASSLGTSLYEQYF. The CDR3 nucleotides read TGTGCCAGCAGCCTCGGGACTAGCCTCTACGAGCAGTACTTC.

The chain carries TRBV4-1 and TRBJ2-5; 14 bases fit TRBD2. The CDR3 has 19 residues. CDR1 is MGHRA and CDR2 is YSYEKL in the germline V gene. The V segment lost 0 bases and the J segment 2 bases; nucleotides outside the gene matches: 8. The CDR3 spells CASSQETSGRALRQETQYF. The CDR3 nucleotides are TGCGCCAGCAGCCAAGAGACTAGCGGGAGGGCCTTGAGGCAAGAGACCCAGTACTTC.